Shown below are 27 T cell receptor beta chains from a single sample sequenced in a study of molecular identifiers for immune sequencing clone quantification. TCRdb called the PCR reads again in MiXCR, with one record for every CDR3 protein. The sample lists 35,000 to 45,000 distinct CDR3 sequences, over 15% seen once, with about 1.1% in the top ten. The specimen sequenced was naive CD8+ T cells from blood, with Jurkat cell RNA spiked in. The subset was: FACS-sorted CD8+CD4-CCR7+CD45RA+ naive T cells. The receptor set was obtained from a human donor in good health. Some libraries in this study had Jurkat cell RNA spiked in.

The CDR3 region is CASSRGERSSYNEQFF. The DNA for the CDR3 is TGTGCCAGTAGTAGAGGGGAAAGGAGCTCCTACAATGAGCAGTTCTTC. The V gene is TRBV19, the J gene TRBJ2-1; D tentatively reads TRBD1 or TRBD2 (5 bases each). The length of the CDR3 is 16 residues. Germline CDR1 and CDR2: LNHDA and SQIVND (reference sequence). Deletions cut 4 bases from V and 0 bases from J, with 13 bases between.

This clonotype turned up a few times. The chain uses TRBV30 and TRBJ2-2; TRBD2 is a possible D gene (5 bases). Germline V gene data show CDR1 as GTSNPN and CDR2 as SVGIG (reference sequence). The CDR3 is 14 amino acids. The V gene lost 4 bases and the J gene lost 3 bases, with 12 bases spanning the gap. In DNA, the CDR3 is TGTGCCTGGAATATGGGAGCGGACACCGGGGAGCTGTTTTTT. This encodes CAWNMGADTGELFF.

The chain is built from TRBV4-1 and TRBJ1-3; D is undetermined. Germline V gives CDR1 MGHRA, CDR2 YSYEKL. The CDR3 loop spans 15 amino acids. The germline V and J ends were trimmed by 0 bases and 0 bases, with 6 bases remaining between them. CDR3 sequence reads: CASSQDQLSGNTIYF. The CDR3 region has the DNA TGCGCCAGCAGCCAAGATCAGCTCTCTGGAAACACCATATATTTT.

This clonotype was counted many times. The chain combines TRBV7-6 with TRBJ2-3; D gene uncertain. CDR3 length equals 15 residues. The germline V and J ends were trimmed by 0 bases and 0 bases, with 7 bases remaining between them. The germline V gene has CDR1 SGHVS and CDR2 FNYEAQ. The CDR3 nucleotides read TGTGCCAGCAGCTTAGCGGGATCTAGCACAGATACGCAGTATTTT. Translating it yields CASSLAGSSTDTQYF.

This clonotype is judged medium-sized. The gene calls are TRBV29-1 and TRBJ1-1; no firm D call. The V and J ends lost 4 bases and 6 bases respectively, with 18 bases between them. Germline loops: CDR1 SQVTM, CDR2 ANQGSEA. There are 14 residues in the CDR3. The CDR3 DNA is TGCAGCGTTGCTATGCAGCGGATTAACGCTGAAGCTTTCTTT. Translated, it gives CSVAMQRINAEAFF.

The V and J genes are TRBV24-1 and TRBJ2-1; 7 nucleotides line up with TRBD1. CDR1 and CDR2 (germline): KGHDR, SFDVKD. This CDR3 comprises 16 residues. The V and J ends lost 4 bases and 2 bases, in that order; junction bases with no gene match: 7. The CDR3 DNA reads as TGTGCCACCAGTGACTCAGGACAGGAGACCTACAATGAGCAGTTCTTC. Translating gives CATSDSGQETYNEQFF.

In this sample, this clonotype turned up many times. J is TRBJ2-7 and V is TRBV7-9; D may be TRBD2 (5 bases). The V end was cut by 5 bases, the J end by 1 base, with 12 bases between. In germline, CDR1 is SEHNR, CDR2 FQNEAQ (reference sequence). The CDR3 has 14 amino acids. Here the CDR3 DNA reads TGTGCCAGCAGCCAATCGACGGGGTCCTACGAGCAGTACTTC. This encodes CASSQSTGSYEQYF.

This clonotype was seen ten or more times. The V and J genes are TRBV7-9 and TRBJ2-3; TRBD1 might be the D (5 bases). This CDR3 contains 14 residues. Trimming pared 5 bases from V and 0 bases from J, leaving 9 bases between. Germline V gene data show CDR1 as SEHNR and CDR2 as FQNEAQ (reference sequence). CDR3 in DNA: TGTGCCAGCAGCGTCACAGGTAGCACAGATACGCAGTATTTT. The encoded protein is CASSVTGSTDTQYF.

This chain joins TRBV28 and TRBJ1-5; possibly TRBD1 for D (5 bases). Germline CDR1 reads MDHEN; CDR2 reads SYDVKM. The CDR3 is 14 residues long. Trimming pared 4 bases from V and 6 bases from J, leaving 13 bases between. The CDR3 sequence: CASSSPSTVQPQHF. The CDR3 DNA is TGTGCCAGCAGTTCCCCCTCGACAGTTCAGCCCCAGCATTTT.

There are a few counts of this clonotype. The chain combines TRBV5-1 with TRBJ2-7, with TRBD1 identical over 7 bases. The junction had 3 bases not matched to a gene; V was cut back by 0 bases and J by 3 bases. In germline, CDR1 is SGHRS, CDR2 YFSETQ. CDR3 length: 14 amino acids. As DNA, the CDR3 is TGCGCCAGCAGCTTGGGTGACAGGGACTACGAGCAGTACTTC. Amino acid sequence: CASSLGDRDYEQYF.

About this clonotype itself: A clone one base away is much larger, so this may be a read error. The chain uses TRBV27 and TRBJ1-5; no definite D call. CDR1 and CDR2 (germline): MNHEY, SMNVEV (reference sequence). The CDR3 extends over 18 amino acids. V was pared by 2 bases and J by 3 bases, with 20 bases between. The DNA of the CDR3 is TGTGCCAGCAGTTTAGGCCCCCCCTGGTTTCTGATCAATCAGCCCCAGCATTTT. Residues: CASSLGPPWFLINQPQHF.

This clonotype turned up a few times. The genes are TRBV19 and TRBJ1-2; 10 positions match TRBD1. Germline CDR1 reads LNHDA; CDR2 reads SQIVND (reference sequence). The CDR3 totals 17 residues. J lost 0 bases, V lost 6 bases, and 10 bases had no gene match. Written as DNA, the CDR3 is TGTGCCAGTAGCCATCCGGGACAGGGGCTCACTAACTATGGCTACACCTTC. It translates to CASSHPGQGLTNYGYTF. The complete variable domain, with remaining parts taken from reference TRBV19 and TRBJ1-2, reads DGGITQSPKYLFRKEGQNVTLSCEQNLNHDAMYWYRQDPGQGLRLIYYSQIVNDFQKGDIAEGYSVSREKKESFPLTVTSAQKNPTAFYLCASSHPGQGLTNYGYTFGSGTRLTVV.

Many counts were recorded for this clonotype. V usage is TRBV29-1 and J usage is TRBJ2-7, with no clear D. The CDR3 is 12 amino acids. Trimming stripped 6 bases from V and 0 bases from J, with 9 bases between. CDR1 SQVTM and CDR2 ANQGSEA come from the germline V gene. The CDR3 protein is CSVDTDSYEQYF. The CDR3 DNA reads TGCAGCGTCGATACTGACTCCTACGAGCAGTACTTC.

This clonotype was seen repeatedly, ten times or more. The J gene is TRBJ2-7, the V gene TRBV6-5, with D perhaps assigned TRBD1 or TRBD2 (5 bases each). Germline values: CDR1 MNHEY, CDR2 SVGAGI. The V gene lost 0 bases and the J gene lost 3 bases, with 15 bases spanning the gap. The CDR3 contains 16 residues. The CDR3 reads CASSYSGVGTDYEQYF. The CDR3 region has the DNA TGTGCCAGCAGTTACTCGGGAGTCGGGACGGACTACGAGCAGTACTTC.

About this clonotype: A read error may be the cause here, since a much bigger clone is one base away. CDR3 residues: CASSQQGPTNTGAFF. The CDR3 coding sequence is TGCGCCAGCAGCCAGCAGGGACCGACGAACACTGGAGCTTTCTTT. The chain carries TRBV4-1 and TRBJ1-1, with D tentatively TRBD1 (5 bases). The CDR3 length is 15 residues. The germline gives CDR1 MGHRA, CDR2 YSYEKL.

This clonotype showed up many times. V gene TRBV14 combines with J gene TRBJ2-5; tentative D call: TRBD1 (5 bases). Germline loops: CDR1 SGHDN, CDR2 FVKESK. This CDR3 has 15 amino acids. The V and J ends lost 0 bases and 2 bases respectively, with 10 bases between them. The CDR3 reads CASSQDGHTQETQYF. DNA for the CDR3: TGTGCCAGCAGCCAAGATGGACATACACAAGAGACCCAGTACTTC.

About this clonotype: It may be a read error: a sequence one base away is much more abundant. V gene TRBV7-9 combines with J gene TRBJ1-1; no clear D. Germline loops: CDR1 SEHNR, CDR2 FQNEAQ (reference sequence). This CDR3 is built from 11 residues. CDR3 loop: CANAVNTEASF. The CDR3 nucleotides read TGTGCCAACGCGGTCAACACTGAAGCTTCCTTT.

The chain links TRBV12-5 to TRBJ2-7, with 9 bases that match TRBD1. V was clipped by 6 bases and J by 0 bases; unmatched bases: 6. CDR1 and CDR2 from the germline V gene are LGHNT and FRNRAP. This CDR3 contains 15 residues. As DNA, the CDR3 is TGTGCTAGTGGCTCTGACAGGGGGAGCTCCTACGAGCAGTACTTC. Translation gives CASGSDRGSSYEQYF.

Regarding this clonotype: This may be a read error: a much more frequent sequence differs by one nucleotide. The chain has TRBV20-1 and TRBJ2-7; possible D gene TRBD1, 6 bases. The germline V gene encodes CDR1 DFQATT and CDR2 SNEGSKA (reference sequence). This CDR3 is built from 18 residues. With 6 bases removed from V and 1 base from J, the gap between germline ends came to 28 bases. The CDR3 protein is CSASGVLGRDGDSYEQYF. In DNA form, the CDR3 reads TGCAGTGCCTCAGGGGTCTTAGGCCGGGACGGGGATTCCTACGAGCAGTACTTC.

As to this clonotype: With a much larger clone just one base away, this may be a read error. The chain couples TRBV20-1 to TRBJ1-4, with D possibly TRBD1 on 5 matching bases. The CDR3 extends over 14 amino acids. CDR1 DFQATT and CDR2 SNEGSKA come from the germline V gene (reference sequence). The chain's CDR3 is CSASTGTGDEKLCF. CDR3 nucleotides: TGCAGTGCTAGTACCGGGACCGGGGATGAAAAACTGTGTTTT.

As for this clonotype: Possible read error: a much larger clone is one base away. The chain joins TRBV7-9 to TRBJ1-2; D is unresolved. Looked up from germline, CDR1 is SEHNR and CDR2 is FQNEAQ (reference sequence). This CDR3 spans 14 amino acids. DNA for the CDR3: TGTGCCAGCAGCTTACAGGAACCCTCCACCGGCTGCACCTTC. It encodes CASSLQEPSTGCTF.

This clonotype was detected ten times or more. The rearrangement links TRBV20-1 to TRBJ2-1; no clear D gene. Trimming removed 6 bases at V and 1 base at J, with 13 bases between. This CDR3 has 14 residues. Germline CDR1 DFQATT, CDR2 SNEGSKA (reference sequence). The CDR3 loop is CSAASPRSYNEQFF. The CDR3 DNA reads TGCAGTGCCGCGTCCCCCAGGTCCTACAATGAGCAGTTCTTC.

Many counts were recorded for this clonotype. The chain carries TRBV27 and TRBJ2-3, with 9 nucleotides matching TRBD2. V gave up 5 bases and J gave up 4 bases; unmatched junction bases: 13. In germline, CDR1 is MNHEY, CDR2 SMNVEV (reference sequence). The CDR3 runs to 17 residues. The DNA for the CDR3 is TGTGCCAGCAGTGACCCCTTGGCGGGGGGGATCCCAGATACGCAGTATTTT. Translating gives CASSDPLAGGIPDTQYF.

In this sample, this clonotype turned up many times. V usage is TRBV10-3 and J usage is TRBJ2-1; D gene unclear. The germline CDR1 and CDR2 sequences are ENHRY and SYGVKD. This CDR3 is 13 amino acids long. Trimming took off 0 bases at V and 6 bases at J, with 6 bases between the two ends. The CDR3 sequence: CAISESAPNEQFF. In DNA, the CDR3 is TGTGCCATCAGTGAGTCGGCGCCCAATGAGCAGTTCTTC.

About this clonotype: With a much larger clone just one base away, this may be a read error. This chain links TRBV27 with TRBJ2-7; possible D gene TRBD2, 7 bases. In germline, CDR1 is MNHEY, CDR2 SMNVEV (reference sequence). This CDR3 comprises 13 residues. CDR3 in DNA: TGTGCCAGCAGTTACAGGGAGGGCTACGGGCAGTACTTC. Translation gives CASSYREGYGQYF.

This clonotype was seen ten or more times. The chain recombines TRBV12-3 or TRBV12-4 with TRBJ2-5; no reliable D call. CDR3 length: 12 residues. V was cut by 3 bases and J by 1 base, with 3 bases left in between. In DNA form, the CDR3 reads TGTGCCAGCAGTTTTATCCAAGAGACCCAGTACTTC. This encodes CASSFIQETQYF.

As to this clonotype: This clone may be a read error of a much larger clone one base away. CDR3 DNA: TGTGCCAACAGTTACCCGGCCGCCGAAGGACACGCGAACACTGAAGCTTTCTTT. Its protein product is CANSYPAAEGHANTEAFF. V usage is TRBV6-6 and J usage is TRBJ1-1, with a tentative D call TRBD1 (5 bases). The germline V gene has CDR1 MNHNY and CDR2 SVGAGI (reference sequence). This CDR3 region has 18 residues.